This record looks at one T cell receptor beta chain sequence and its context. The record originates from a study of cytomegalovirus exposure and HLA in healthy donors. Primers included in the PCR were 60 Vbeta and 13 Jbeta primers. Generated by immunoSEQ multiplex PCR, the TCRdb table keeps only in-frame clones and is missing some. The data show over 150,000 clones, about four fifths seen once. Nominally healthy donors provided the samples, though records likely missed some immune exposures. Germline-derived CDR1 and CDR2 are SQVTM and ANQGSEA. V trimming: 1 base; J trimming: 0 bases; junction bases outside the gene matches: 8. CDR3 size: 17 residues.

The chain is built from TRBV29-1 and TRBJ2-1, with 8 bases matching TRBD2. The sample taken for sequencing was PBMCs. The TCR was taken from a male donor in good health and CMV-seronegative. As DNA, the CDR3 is TGCAGCGTTGAAGGTCCGGCTAGCGGGTACTCCTACAATGAGCAGTTCTTC. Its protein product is CSVEGPASGYSYNEQFF.